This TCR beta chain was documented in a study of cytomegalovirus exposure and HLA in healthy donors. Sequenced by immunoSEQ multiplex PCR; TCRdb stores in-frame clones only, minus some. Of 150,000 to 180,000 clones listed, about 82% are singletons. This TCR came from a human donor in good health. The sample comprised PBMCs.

The CDR3 here is CASKTGLPRYF. CDR3 DNA sequence: TGTGCCAGCAAGACGGGACTACCGAGGTACTTC. The J gene is TRBJ2-7, the V gene TRBV6-5; 7 bases agree with TRBD2. The CDR3 extends over 11 amino acids. Trimming removed 7 bases from V and 12 bases from J; junction bases left unmatched: 9. In germline, CDR1 is MNHEY, CDR2 SVGAGI.